Each of the 9 T cell receptor beta chains below was sequenced from the same sample in a study of cytomegalovirus exposure and HLA in healthy donors. Both 60 Vbeta primers and 13 Jbeta primers went into the PCR. Sequenced by immunoSEQ multiplex PCR; TCRdb stores in-frame clones only, minus some. The repertoire includes about 190,000 clones, over 80% of them detected once, and 1.3% sits in the top ten. Sequenced sample: PBMCs. The receptor source for this set is a man aged 25-40 years in good health and CMV-seronegative.

V is TRBV6-4 and J is TRBJ1-2; D is uncertain. CDR1 MRHNA and CDR2 SNTAGT come from the germline V gene. The CDR3 runs to 13 residues. Trimming cost V 5 bases and J 5 bases, with 12 bases left between them. As DNA, the CDR3 is TGTGCCAGCAGTAGCGGGTTAGGGTATGGCTACACCTTC. This codes for CASSSGLGYGYTF.

With respect to this clone: The DNA is omitted, as the CDR3 cannot be located on it reliably, and the CDR3 follows TCRdb's listing. The chain has TRBV6-6 and TRBJ2-7; TRBD2, as called in the table, went unchecked against the DNA. Germline loops: CDR1 MNHNY, CDR2 SVGAGI (reference sequence). 15 amino acids form the CDR3, both terminal residues included. The CDR3 spells CASSSSRGAAYEQYF.

The genes are TRBV14 and TRBJ2-2; D is ambiguous. Trimming cost V 0 bases and J 3 bases, with 5 bases left between them. The CDR3 totals 14 residues. Germline values: CDR1 SGHDN, CDR2 FVKESK. For the CDR3, the DNA is TGTGCCAGCAGCCAAGAGCCGGACACCGGGGAGCTGTTTTTT. This translates into CASSQEPDTGELFF.

CDR3 loop: CASSILREGRKTQYF. The CDR3 DNA reads as TGTGCCAGTAGTATCCTGCGGGAGGGCCGTAAGACCCAGTACTTC. The V call is TRBV19, the J call TRBJ2-5; TRBD2 matches at 9 bases. This CDR3 has 15 amino acids. CDR1 LNHDA and CDR2 SQIVND come from the germline V gene (reference sequence). The junction had 8 bases not matched to a gene; V was cut back by 3 bases and J by 6 bases.

The gene calls are TRBV15 and TRBJ2-5; weak D call: TRBD2 (6 bases). Per germline, CDR1 LNHNV and CDR2 YYDKDF (reference sequence). This CDR3 region has 15 residues. The V gene lost 0 bases and the J gene lost 5 bases, with 13 bases spanning the gap. The CDR3 is CATSRDLAGSETQYF. In DNA, the CDR3 is TGTGCCACCAGCAGAGATTTGGCGGGGTCGGAGACCCAGTACTTC. Complete variable domain (other parts from reference TRBV15 and TRBJ2-5): DAMVIQNPRYQVTQFGKPVTLSCSQTLNHNVMYWYQQKSSQAPKLLFHYYDKDFNNEADTPDNFQSRRPNTSFCFLDIRSPGLGDTAMYLCATSRDLAGSETQYFGPGTRLLVL.

The chain recombines TRBV7-7 with TRBJ2-7; TRBD1 matches 7 bases. CDR1 is SSHAT, CDR2 FNYEAQ, per germline (reference sequence). There are 13 residues in the CDR3. The DNA of the CDR3 is TGTGCTAGTAGACAGGGTTCGGACTACGAGCAGTACTTC. It specifies CASRQGSDYEQYF. The full variable domain, in which reference TRBV7-7 and TRBJ2-7 provide the parts outside the CDR3, is GAGVSQSPRYKVTKRGQDVTLRCDPISSHATLYWYQQALGQGPEFLTYFNYEAQPDKSGLPSDRFSAERPEGSISTLTIQRTEQRDSAMYRCASRQGSDYEQYFGPGTRLTVT.

This chain uses TRBV7-2 with TRBJ2-7; D unclear. Trimming left V 5 bases short and J 0 bases short, with 5 bases between. This CDR3 region has 12 residues. From germline, CDR1 is SGHTA and CDR2 FQGNSA. The CDR3 loop is CASSPSSYEQYF. The CDR3 region has the DNA TGTGCCAGCAGCCCCAGCTCCTACGAGCAGTACTTC.

This clone was seen only once. This rearrangement joins TRBV28 to TRBJ2-7; D is perhaps TRBD1 (6 bases). V was clipped by 2 bases and J by 6 bases, with 11 bases between them. CDR1 is MDHEN and CDR2 is SYDVKM in the germline V gene. CDR3 length equals 13 residues. As DNA, the CDR3 is TGTGCCAGCAGTTTACCAGACAGGTTCGAGCAGTACTTC. Translation gives CASSLPDRFEQYF.

A remark on this clone: The junction departs from the called germline gene at one end, perhaps through a read error. This sequence joins TRBV18 and TRBJ1-3, with 9 nucleotides matching TRBD1. This CDR3 is built from 15 residues. Looked up from germline, CDR1 is KGHSH and CDR2 is LQKENI. CDR3 nucleotide sequence: TGTGCCAGCTCTCCACAGGGGGCGAATGGAAACACCATATATTTT. This translates into CASSPQGANGNTIYF.